The clone carrying this TCR beta chain has at least ten counts. Researchers made TCR beta libraries by using iRepertoire HTBI primers and running Arm-PCR on CDR3 regions. TCRdb reprocessed the multiplex PCR reads via MiXCR and lists one record per CDR3 protein. This table has 300,000 to 400,000 distinct CDR3 sequences, over 15% appearing once. The entry originates in a study of regulatory T cells in long-lasting Graves disease. The germline V and J ends were trimmed by 6 bases and 2 bases, with 18 bases remaining between them. The germline CDR1 and CDR2 sequences are KGHSH and LQKENI. The CDR3 sequence is 16 residues long. Noted time point: newly diagnosed GD, antithyroid drugs for less than 3 months. PBMC-extracted RNA yielded the TCR library. These data were also reused for a study on T cells in Graves' hyperthyroidism and ophthalmopathy. That source reports: The HTBI primer set was used in a first-round RT-PCR of the TCR CDR3.

The V and J genes are TRBV18 and TRBJ2-3; D is undetermined. This receptor was identified in a man in his forties or fifties with Graves disease. This material consisted of peripheral blood mononuclear cells (PBMCs), taken at new diagnosis, from a patient treated with antithyroid drugs. The CDR3: CASSAHPRVNTDTQYF. The DNA for the CDR3 is TGTGCCAGCTCTGCCCACCCCCGAGTTAACACAGATACGCAGTATTTT.